The sequence of this T cell receptor beta chain was determined in a study of blood T cells in healthy people across ages. Study conclusions and caveats: Relative to aged donors, long-lived donors carried more naive CD4+ cells and displayed higher diversity.

Comments on this clonotype: What it recognizes is unknown.

Germline V gene lookup returns CDR1 MNHEY and CDR2 SMNVEV (reference sequence). CDR3 length equals 15 residues. The ends lost 3 bases at V and 2 bases at J; junction bases unmatched: 4. Through a sample-barcoded 5' primer and a J-beta primer mix, a second PCR was run for 7 to 11 cycles. TCRdb reprocessed the 5' RACE reads with MiXCR, giving one entry per CDR3 protein. The data contain about 1,400,000 distinct CDR3 sequences, approximately 63% of them singletons. Sequenced sample: blood. The TCR sequence derives from a man aged 18 to 30 in good health. The chain carries TRBV27 and TRBJ2-7; 10 nucleotides line up with TRBD1. This CDR3 is CASSFGQGDTYEQYF. Here the CDR3 DNA reads TGTGCCAGCAGTTTTGGACAGGGGGATACCTACGAGCAGTACTTC.